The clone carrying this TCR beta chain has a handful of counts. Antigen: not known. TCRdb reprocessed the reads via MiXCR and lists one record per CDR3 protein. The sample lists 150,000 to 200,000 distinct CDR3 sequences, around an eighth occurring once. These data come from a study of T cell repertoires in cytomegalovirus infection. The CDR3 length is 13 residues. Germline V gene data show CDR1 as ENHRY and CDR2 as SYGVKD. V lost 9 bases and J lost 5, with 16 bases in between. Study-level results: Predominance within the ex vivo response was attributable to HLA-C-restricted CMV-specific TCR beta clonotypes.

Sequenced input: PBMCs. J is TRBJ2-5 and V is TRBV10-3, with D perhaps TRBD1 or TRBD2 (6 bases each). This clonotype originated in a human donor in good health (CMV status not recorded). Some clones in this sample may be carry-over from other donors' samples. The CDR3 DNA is TGTGCCATTCGCCGGGGGCTAAAGGAGACCCAGTACTTC. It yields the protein CAIRRGLKETQYF.